These T cell receptor beta chains were read from a single sample in a study of blood T cell repertoires in COVID-19. Method: immunoSEQ multiplex PCR; TCRdb's copy keeps in-frame clones and lacks some. This table holds about 100,000 clones, about 91% found once. The sample comprised peripheral blood. All receptors come from a man aged 18 to 30 with acute or convalescent COVID-19. The CDR3 runs from the conserved cysteine through the conserved F or W. D genes are given only for firm matches. Not all rows give a size; the values are once, few, many and, for expanded clones, a class.

>TRBJ2-1|TRBD1|once|TRBV5-1
CASSLVPPGQGGYEQFF
TGCGCCAGCAGCTTGGTTCCGCCGGGACAGGGGGGATATGAGCAGTTCTTC
>TRBJ2-5|TRBD2|.|TRBV2
CASSSGEGLAGVETQYF
TGTGCCAGCAGCAGTGGGGAGGGGCTAGCGGGGGTGGAGACCCAGTACTTC
>TRBJ1-1|.|.|TRBV3-1/TRBV3-2
CASSQGVDTEAFF
TGTGCCAGCAGCCAGGGAGTTGACACTGAAGCTTTCTTT
>TRBJ2-2|TRBD1|once|TRBV28
CASSPTGGRTGELFF
TGTGCCAGCAGCCCAACAGGGGGCAGGACCGGGGAGCTGTTTTTT
>TRBJ1-2|.|.|TRBV9
CASSVSQNNYGYTF
TGTGCCAGCAGCGTATCCCAGAACAACTATGGCTACACCTTC
>TRBJ2-7|TRBD1|.|TRBV10-3
CAISRLLQGAGYEQYF
TGTGCCATCAGCCGATTATTACAGGGGGCAGGCTACGAGCAGTACTTC
>TRBJ1-2|.|.|TRBV27
CASSLSSGYGYTF
TGTGCCAGCAGTTTATCGTCCGGGTACGGCTACACCTTC
>TRBJ2-5|.|.|TRBV5-4
CASSLRRGLQETQYF
TGTGCCAGCAGCTTGAGGCGGGGCCTGCAAGAGACCCAGTACTTC
>TRBJ2-1|.|.|TRBV5-8
CASSLPVDRSSYNEQFF
TGTGCCAGCAGCTTACCTGTCGACCGGAGCTCCTACAATGAGCAGTTCTTC
>TRBJ1-2|TRBD1|.|TRBV29-1
CSDSRQGFVTTF
TGCAGCGATTCGCGACAGGGATTCGTGACAACCTTC
>TRBJ1-1|.|.|TRBV3-1/TRBV3-2
CASSQETRADREAFF
TGTGCCAGCAGCCAAGAGACGCGGGCGGACCGTGAAGCTTTCTTT
>TRBJ1-1|.|.|TRBV24-1
CATSVAGPNTEAFF
TGTGCCACCAGTGTGGCGGGTCCCAACACTGAAGCTTTCTTT
>TRBJ2-1|TRBD2|.|TRBV10-2
CASRAGLASDNEQFF
TGCGCCAGCAGGGCGGGACTAGCGAGCGACAATGAGCAGTTCTTC
>TRBJ2-7|TRBD2|.|TRBV7-6
CASSLEAGRDYEQYF
TGTGCCAGCAGCTTAGAAGCGGGAAGGGACTACGAGCAGTACTTC
>TRBJ2-1|TRBD2|.|TRBV7-8
CASLGTSVHNEQFF
TGTGCCAGCCTAGGGACTAGCGTTCACAATGAGCAGTTCTTC
>TRBJ1-5|.|once|TRBV27
CASSHSNQPQHF
TGTGCCAGCAGTCATAGCAATCAGCCCCAGCATTTT
>TRBJ2-5|TRBD1|.|TRBV2
CATRTGGRETQYF
TGTGCCACCCGGACAGGGGGCAGGGAGACCCAGTACTTC
>TRBJ2-7|.|.|TRBV7-8
CASRDGGSYEQYF
TGTGCCAGCAGGGATGGAGGGTCCTACGAGCAGTACTTC
>TRBJ2-1|TRBD1|.|TRBV7-2
CASSRTGTLYNEQFF
TGTGCCAGCAGCCGGACAGGGACCCTCTACAATGAGCAGTTCTTC
>TRBJ1-1|.|.|TRBV6-5
CASRGWANTEAFF
TGTGCCAGCCGAGGGTGGGCGAACACTGAAGCTTTCTTT
>TRBJ1-2|.|.|TRBV5-4
CASSPSLSGSDGYTF
TGTGCCAGCAGCCCGAGCTTGTCAGGGTCGGATGGCTACACCTTC
>TRBJ2-3|TRBD1|.|TRBV2
CASSEGDRTSTDTQYF
TGTGCCAGCAGTGAAGGGGACAGGACTAGCACAGATACGCAGTATTTT
>TRBJ2-7|.|.|TRBV11-2
CASSLVAGYGEQYF
TGTGCCAGCAGCTTAGTGGCAGGGTACGGCGAGCAGTACTTC
>TRBJ2-7|.|.|TRBV6-6
CASRGAGTLYEQYF
TGTGCCAGCAGGGGGGCCGGGACACTCTACGAGCAGTACTTC
>TRBJ1-1|.|.|TRBV5-4
CASRLGGRTEAFF
TGTGCCAGCAGACTAGGGGGACGAACTGAAGCTTTCTTT
>TRBJ1-3|.|.|TRBV7-9
CASSRGGSGNTIYF
TGTGCCAGCAGCCGAGGAGGATCTGGAAACACCATATATTTT
>TRBJ1-1|.|.|TRBV19
CASSIAVVTEAFF
TGTGCCAGTAGTATTGCCGTAGTTACTGAAGCTTTCTTT
>TRBJ2-7|.|.|TRBV30
CAWSGSWDTWVGEQYF
TGTGCCTGGAGTGGAAGTTGGGACACCTGGGTTGGCGAGCAGTACTTC
>TRBJ2-1|TRBD2|.|TRBV5-4
CASSQGGTSGINEQFF
TGTGCCAGCAGCCAAGGCGGGACTAGCGGGATCAATGAGCAGTTCTTC
>TRBJ2-3|TRBD1|.|TRBV19
CASSPQGSSTDTQYF
TGTGCCAGTAGTCCACAGGGGTCTAGCACAGATACGCAGTATTTT
>TRBJ1-5|.|many|TRBV28
CATFERAGKNQPQHF
TGTGCCACCTTTGAACGAGCAGGGAAAAATCAGCCCCAGCATTTT
>TRBJ2-5|TRBD2|.|TRBV3-1/TRBV3-2
CASSPGLAGGWLEETQYF
TGTGCCAGCAGTCCCGGACTAGCGGGGGGGTGGCTCGAAGAGACCCAGTACTTC
>TRBJ1-4|.|.|TRBV5-1
CASSPKGERNYEKLFF
TGCGCCAGCAGCCCCAAGGGGGAGCGCAATTATGAAAAACTGTTTTTT
>TRBJ2-3|TRBD2|.|TRBV3-1/TRBV3-2
CASSQGTAGATRTSTDTQYF
TGTGCCAGCAGCCAAGGAACAGCGGGGGCTACGAGAACTAGCACAGATACGCAGTATTTT
>TRBJ1-4|.|once|TRBV18
CASSPPHRIYEKLFF
TGTGCCAGCTCACCACCTCACAGGATTTATGAAAAACTGTTTTTT
>TRBJ1-3|.|.|TRBV4-1
CASSPRKGANSGNTIYF
TGCGCCAGCAGCCCCAGAAAAGGGGCAAACTCTGGAAACACCATATATTTT
>TRBJ2-5|TRBD2|.|TRBV19
CASSVGSSGRASETQYF
TGTGCCAGTAGTGTAGGTTCTAGCGGGAGGGCCAGTGAGACCCAGTACTTC
>TRBJ1-4|.|.|TRBV25-1
CASSDPGQGNEKLFF
TGTGCCAGCAGTGATCCCGGGCAGGGAAATGAAAAACTGTTTTTT
>TRBJ2-7|.|.|TRBV15
CATSREKVGVTSYEQYF
TGTGCCACCAGCAGAGAAAAAGTAGGGGTGACCTCCTACGAGCAGTACTTC
>TRBJ1-1|.|.|TRBV27
CASSSGGHTEAFF
TGTGCCAGCAGTTCCGGGGGGCACACTGAAGCTTTCTTT
>TRBJ1-5|.|.|TRBV24-1
CATSDVNQPQHF
TGTGCCACCAGTGACGTAAATCAGCCCCAGCATTTT
>TRBJ1-1|TRBD1|.|TRBV7-9
CASSPGTGGFDTEAFF
TGTGCCAGCAGCCCTGGGACAGGGGGCTTTGACACTGAAGCTTTCTTT
>TRBJ1-1|TRBD1|.|TRBV30
CAWSPGTGPEAFF
TGTGCCTGGAGTCCTGGGACAGGGCCTGAAGCTTTCTTT
>TRBJ2-3|.|.|TRBV12-3/TRBV12-4
CASSLETESTQYF
TGTGCCAGCAGTTTAGAAACGGAGAGTACGCAGTATTTT
>TRBJ2-5|TRBD2|.|TRBV24-1
CATSDTSGGAETQYF
TGTGCCACCAGTGATACTAGCGGTGGGGCGGAGACCCAGTACTTC
>TRBJ2-3|TRBD2|.|TRBV27
CASSFGGAFTDTQYF
TGTGCCAGCAGTTTCGGGGGGGCCTTCACAGATACGCAGTATTTT
>TRBJ2-7|.|.|TRBV3-1/TRBV3-2
CASSQRTALLGSVYEQYF
TGTGCCAGCAGCCAACGAACAGCGCTCTTGGGGAGTGTGTACGAGCAGTACTTC
>TRBJ1-3|.|.|TRBV7-9
CASSLDSISGNTIYF
TGTGCCAGCAGCTTAGACTCGATTTCTGGAAACACCATATATTTT
>TRBJ2-2|TRBD2|.|TRBV30
CAWSGLAGENTGELFF
TGTGCCTGGAGTGGTTTAGCGGGGGAGAACACCGGGGAGCTGTTTTTT
>TRBJ2-7|.|few|TRBV19
CASTSQVGTPPYEQYF
TGTGCCAGTACCTCACAGGTCGGGACTCCACCCTACGAGCAGTACTTC
>TRBJ2-7|TRBD1|.|TRBV11-2
CASSSGTGGMSEQYF
TGTGCCAGCAGCTCCGGGACAGGGGGCATGAGCGAGCAGTACTTC
>TRBJ1-2|TRBD1|few|TRBV2
CASSLQGAEYGYTF
TGTGCCAGCAGTCTCCAGGGGGCAGAGTATGGCTACACCTTC
>TRBJ1-2|.|.|TRBV6-5
CASRRQPYGYTF
TGTGCCAGCAGGAGACAGCCCTATGGCTACACCTTC